These 3 T cell receptor beta chains came from one sample sequenced in a study of blood T cell repertoires in COVID-19. Profiled with immunoSEQ multiplex PCR; TCRdb holds only in-frame clones, not every one. The sample includes around 50,000 clones, 89% of them seen just once. The specimen sequenced was peripheral blood. The source is a human donor in a cohort sampled during active COVID-19.

This clone came up a few times. The chain uses TRBV6-6 and TRBJ1-5, with D uncertain. The CDR3 sequence is 16 residues long. Trimming removed 0 bases at V and 1 base at J, with 10 bases between. CDR1 and CDR2 (germline): MNHNY, SVGAGI (reference sequence). Here the CDR3 reads CASSYSARSSNQPQHF. The CDR3, as DNA: TGTGCCAGCAGTTACTCCGCCAGATCGAGCAATCAGCCCCAGCATTTT.

The rearrangement joins TRBV7-2 to TRBJ2-2, with D maybe TRBD1 (6 bases). The germline gives CDR1 SGHTA, CDR2 FQGNSA. The CDR3 consists of 12 residues. V was shortened by 10 bases and J by 5 bases, with 11 bases between the two germline ends. CDR3 residues: CAIPGATGELFF. CDR3 coding DNA: TGTGCCATTCCAGGGGCGACCGGGGAGCTGTTTTTT.

V and J are TRBV19 and TRBJ2-3, with a weak D call TRBD2 (5 bases). The V end was cut by 3 bases, the J end by 0 bases, with 13 bases between. Germline V gives CDR1 LNHDA, CDR2 SQIVND (reference sequence). This CDR3 has 16 amino acids. The CDR3 sequence is CASSMRGLESTDTQYF. CDR3 nucleotides: TGTGCCAGTAGTATGCGTGGACTCGAAAGCACAGATACGCAGTATTTT.